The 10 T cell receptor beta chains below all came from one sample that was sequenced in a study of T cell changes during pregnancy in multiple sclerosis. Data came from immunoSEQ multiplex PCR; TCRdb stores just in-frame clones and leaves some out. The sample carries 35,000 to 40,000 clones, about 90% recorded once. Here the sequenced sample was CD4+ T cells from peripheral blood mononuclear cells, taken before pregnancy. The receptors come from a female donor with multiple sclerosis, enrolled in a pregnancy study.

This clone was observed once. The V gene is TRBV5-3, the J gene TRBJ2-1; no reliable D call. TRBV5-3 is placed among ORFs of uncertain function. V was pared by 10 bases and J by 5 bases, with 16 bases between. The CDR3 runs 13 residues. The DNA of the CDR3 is TGTGCCCCCCCCGGCGAGGCCCACAATGAGCAGTTCTTC. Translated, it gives CAPPGEAHNEQFF.

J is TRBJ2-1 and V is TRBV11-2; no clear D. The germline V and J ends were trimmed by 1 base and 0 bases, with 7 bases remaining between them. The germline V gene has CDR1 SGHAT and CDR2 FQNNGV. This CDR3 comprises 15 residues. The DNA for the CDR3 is TGTGCCAGCAGCTTAGGCCCGAGCTCCTACAATGAGCAGTTCTTC. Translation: CASSLGPSSYNEQFF. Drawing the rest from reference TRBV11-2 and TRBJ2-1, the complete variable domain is EAGVAQSPRYKIIEKRQSVAFWCNPISGHATLYWYQQILGQGPKLLIQFQNNGVVDDSQLPKDRFSAERLKGVDSTLKIQPAKLEDSAVYLCASSLGPSSYNEQFFGPGTRLTVL.

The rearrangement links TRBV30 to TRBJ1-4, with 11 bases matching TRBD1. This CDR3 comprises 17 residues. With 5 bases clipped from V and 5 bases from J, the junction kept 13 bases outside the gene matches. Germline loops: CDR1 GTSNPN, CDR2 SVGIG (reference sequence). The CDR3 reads CAWGKRPGQGGNEKLFF. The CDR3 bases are TGTGCCTGGGGAAAGAGACCGGGACAGGGGGGGAATGAAAAACTGTTTTTT.

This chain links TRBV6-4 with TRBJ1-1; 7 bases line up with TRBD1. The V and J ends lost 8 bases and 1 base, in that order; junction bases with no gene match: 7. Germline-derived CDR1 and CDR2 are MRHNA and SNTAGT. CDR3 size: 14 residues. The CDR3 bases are TGTGCCAGCTCTCCGGACAGGCGGAACACTGAAGCTTTCTTT. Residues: CASSPDRRNTEAFF.

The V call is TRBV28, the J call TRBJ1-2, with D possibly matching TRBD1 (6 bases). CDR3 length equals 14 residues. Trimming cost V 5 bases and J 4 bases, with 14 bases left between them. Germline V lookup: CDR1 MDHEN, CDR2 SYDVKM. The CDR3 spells CASSARTVIYGYTF. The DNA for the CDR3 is TGTGCCAGCAGTGCACGGACAGTCATCTATGGCTACACCTTC.

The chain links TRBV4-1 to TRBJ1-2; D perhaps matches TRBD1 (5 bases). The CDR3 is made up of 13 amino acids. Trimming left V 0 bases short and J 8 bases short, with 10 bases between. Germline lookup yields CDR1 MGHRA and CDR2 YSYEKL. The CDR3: CASSQEGVGGYTF. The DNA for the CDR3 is TGCGCCAGCAGCCAAGAAGGGGTAGGGGGCTACACCTTC.

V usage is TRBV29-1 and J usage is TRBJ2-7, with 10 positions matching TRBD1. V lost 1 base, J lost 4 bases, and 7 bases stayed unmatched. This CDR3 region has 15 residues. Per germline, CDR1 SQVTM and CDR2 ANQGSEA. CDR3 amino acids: CSVEVLTGGTYEQYF. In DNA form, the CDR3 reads TGCAGCGTTGAAGTTTTGACAGGGGGCACTTACGAGCAGTACTTC.

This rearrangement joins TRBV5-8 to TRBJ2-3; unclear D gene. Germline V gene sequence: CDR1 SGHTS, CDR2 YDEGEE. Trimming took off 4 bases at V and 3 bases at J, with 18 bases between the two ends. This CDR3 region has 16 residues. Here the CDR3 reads CASSLGVPSPTDTQYF. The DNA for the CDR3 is TGTGCCAGCAGCCTGGGTGTCCCCTCCCCTACAGATACGCAGTATTTT.

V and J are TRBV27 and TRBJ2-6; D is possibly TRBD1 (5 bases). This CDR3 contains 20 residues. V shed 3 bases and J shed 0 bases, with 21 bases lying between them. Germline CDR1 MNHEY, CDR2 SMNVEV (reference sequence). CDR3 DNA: TGTGCCAGCAGTTTTCTCGGAGCAGGGCGCCTAAACTCTGGGGCCAACGTCCTGACTTTC. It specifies CASSFLGAGRLNSGANVLTF.

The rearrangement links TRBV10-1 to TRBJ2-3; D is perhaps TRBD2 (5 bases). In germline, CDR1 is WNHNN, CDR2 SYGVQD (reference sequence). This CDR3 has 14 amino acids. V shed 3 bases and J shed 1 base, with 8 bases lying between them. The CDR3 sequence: CASSDMRGTDTQYF. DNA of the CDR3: TGCGCCAGCAGTGATATGAGGGGCACAGATACGCAGTATTTT.